The 29 T cell receptor beta chains listed next were all sequenced from one sample in a study of T cell changes during pregnancy in multiple sclerosis. Assay: immunoSEQ multiplex PCR; the TCRdb copy retains only in-frame clones and omits some. Among tens of thousands of clones listed, approximately 94% were seen once. The sequenced sample was peripheral blood, obtained in the third trimester of pregnancy. All receptors derive from a female donor with multiple sclerosis, enrolled in a pregnancy study.

The chain is built from TRBV30 and TRBJ1-1; D not resolved. The V end lost 4 bases, the J end lost 2 bases, and 11 bases lay between the germline ends. Germline V gene sequence: CDR1 GTSNPN, CDR2 SVGIG (reference sequence). The CDR3 runs to 13 residues. The CDR3 DNA sequence: TGTGCCTGGACGGAGAATTCAAACACTGAAGCTTTCTTT. Translation gives CAWTENSNTEAFF.

This chain links TRBV7-8 with TRBJ1-5; 7 nucleotides align to TRBD1. CDR3 length: 16 amino acids. The junction had 7 bases not matched to a gene; V was cut back by 3 bases and J by 2 bases. In germline, CDR1 is SGHVS, CDR2 FQNEAQ. The CDR3 region has the DNA TGTGCCAGCAGCTTTTCTAGACAGGGCCGCAATCAGCCCCAGCATTTT. Its protein product is CASSFSRQGRNQPQHF.

The chain uses TRBV5-1 and TRBJ1-2, with no clear D. Trimming cost V 0 bases and J 4 bases, with 13 bases left between them. CDR3 length equals 15 residues. Germline loops: CDR1 SGHRS, CDR2 YFSETQ. The CDR3 region is CASSLAETNSYGYTF. DNA of the CDR3: TGCGCCAGCAGCTTGGCCGAGACAAATAGCTATGGCTACACCTTC.

J is TRBJ1-5 and V is TRBV2; D is uncertain. V lost 4 bases and J 6 bases, leaving 7 bases between the germline ends. The CDR3 totals 12 residues. Germline CDR1 is SNHLY and CDR2 is FYNNEI. The chain's CDR3 is CASSVMSQPQHF. The CDR3 DNA reads TGTGCCAGCAGTGTAATGAGTCAGCCCCAGCATTTT.

The chain couples TRBV7-3 to TRBJ2-3, with 8 bases fitting TRBD2. The CDR3 runs 17 residues. Germline CDR1 and CDR2: SGHTA and FQGTGA. V was pared by 5 bases and J by 0 bases, with 10 bases of the junction left unmatched. CDR3 in DNA: TGTGCCAGCAGCCCGTTATTACAGCGGGGGAGCACAGATACGCAGTATTTT. It translates to CASSPLLQRGSTDTQYF. The full variable domain, its missing parts supplied by reference TRBV7-3 and TRBJ2-3, is GAGVSQTPSNKVTEKGKYVELRCDPISGHTALYWYRQSLGQGPEFLIYFQGTGAADDSGLPNDRFFAVRPEGSVSTLKIQRTERGDSAVYLCASSPLLQRGSTDTQYFGPGTRLTVL.

This sequence joins TRBV5-6 and TRBJ2-5, with 9 bases fitting TRBD1. The V and J ends lost 1 base and 2 bases, in that order; junction bases with no gene match: 3. CDR3 size: 15 residues. Germline V gives CDR1 SGHDT, CDR2 YYEEEE. The CDR3 nucleotides are TGTGCCAGCAGCTTGAGTGGACAGGGGCAAGAGACCCAGTACTTC. Its protein is CASSLSGQGQETQYF.

The sample holds one count of this clone. CDR3 DNA sequence: TGTGCCAGCAGCTTAATAAAGGGGGCGACAAAGATCCTAAGAAGTGGCTACACCTTC. Its protein is CASSLIKGATKILRSGYTF. The rearrangement links TRBV11-2 to TRBJ1-2; 7 bases fit TRBD1. V lost 2 bases and J lost 7; bases outside the gene matches: 22. The CDR3 is 19 amino acids. CDR1 and CDR2 (germline): SGHAT, FQNNGV.

The chain joins TRBV1 to TRBJ1-1; the table names TRBD1, a call not compared with the DNA. TRBV1 is designated a pseudogene. CDR3 length: 14 residues. The CDR3: CTSSQLTGNTEAFF. The CDR3 region has the DNA TGCACCAGCAGCCAACTGACAGGGAACACTGAAGCTTTCTTT.

CDR3: CARSSRDGGPTDTQYF. CDR3 DNA sequence: TGTGCCAGAAGCTCGAGAGACGGGGGGCCCACAGATACGCAGTATTTT. This chain connects TRBV5-3 to TRBJ2-3, with D perhaps matching TRBD2 (7 bases). TRBV5-3 is an ORF; its function is uncertain. CDR3 size: 16 residues. The V gene lost 3 bases and the J gene lost 2 bases, with 16 bases spanning the gap.

CDR3 sequence: CASSSTGGGQPQHF. DNA of the CDR3: TGTGCCAGCAGCTCCACGGGGGGTGGTCAGCCCCAGCATTTT. The rearrangement uses TRBV7-2 and TRBJ1-5; the D gene is possibly TRBD1 (5 bases). Trimming removed 4 bases at V and 6 bases at J, with 13 bases between. Germline CDR1 and CDR2: SGHTA and FQGNSA. This CDR3 is built from 14 residues. The variable domain in full, completed from reference TRBV7-2 and TRBJ1-5, reads GAGVSQSPSNKVTEKGKDVELRCDPISGHTALYWYRQSLGQGLEFLIYFQGNSAPDKSGLPSDRFSAERTGGSVSTLTIQRTQQEDSAVYLCASSSTGGGQPQHFGDGTRLSIL.

The V and J genes are TRBV19 and TRBJ2-7, with D maybe TRBD2 (5 bases). With 2 bases removed from V and 5 bases from J, the gap between germline ends came to 16 bases. Germline-derived CDR1 and CDR2 are LNHDA and SQIVND (reference sequence). This CDR3 has 15 residues. This CDR3 reads CASSIRRLAFDEQYF. CDR3 in DNA: TGTGCCAGTAGTATACGTAGGCTAGCTTTCGACGAGCAGTACTTC.

The chain uses TRBV7-6 and TRBJ2-2; 7 positions match TRBD2. Germline CDR1 SGHVS, CDR2 FNYEAQ. The J segment lost 4 bases and the V segment lost 1 base, leaving 6 bases of the junction unmatched. This CDR3 has 16 amino acids. For the CDR3, the DNA is TGTGCCAGCAGCTTAGTAGCGCGGGGGACCACCGGGGAGCTGTTTTTT. Protein product: CASSLVARGTTGELFF.

The CDR3 spells CASSQEVAGVYEQYF. In nucleotides, the CDR3 is TGTGCCAGCAGCCAAGAAGTAGCGGGGGTGTACGAGCAGTACTTC. The chain recombines TRBV4-2 with TRBJ2-7, with 9 bases aligning to TRBD2. The CDR3 has 15 residues. V was pared by 0 bases and J by 4 bases, with 4 bases of the junction left unmatched. Germline V gives CDR1 LGHNA, CDR2 YNFKEQ.

The gene calls are TRBV5-1 and TRBJ2-6; TRBD2 is a possible D gene (5 bases). Germline loops: CDR1 SGHRS, CDR2 YFSETQ. The CDR3 has 16 amino acids. Trimming removed 4 bases from V and 2 bases from J, with 13 bases in between. CDR3 DNA: TGCGCCAGCAGCGAACCATCCGGGACTGGGGCCAACGTCCTGACTTTC. It codes for CASSEPSGTGANVLTF.

This clone was counted once. This chain joins TRBV5-4 and TRBJ2-5; 10 bases map to TRBD2. The CDR3 is 17 residues long. Per germline, CDR1 SGHNT and CDR2 YYREEE (reference sequence). Trimming at V came to 3 bases and at J to 2 bases, leaving 10 bases not matched to a gene. The CDR3 is CASSSDPSGGLQETQYF. DNA of the CDR3: TGTGCCAGCAGCTCCGACCCTAGCGGGGGACTACAAGAGACCCAGTACTTC.

Only one count was recorded for this clone. This chain connects TRBV6-6 to TRBJ2-2; a possible D gene is TRBD2 (6 bases). Trimming took off 10 bases at V and 6 bases at J, with 21 bases between the two ends. Looked up from germline, CDR1 is MNHNY and CDR2 is SVGAGI (reference sequence). CDR3 length: 15 amino acids. The CDR3 region is CATLAGLRSAGELFF. Written as DNA, the CDR3 is TGTGCCACCCTCGCGGGACTCCGGAGCGCCGGGGAGCTGTTTTTT.

The chain joins TRBV14 to TRBJ1-6; 8 nucleotides match TRBD1. The CDR3 is 13 amino acids. In germline, CDR1 is SGHDN, CDR2 FVKESK. The CDR3 is CVGRGQVNSPLHF. The DNA of the CDR3 is TGTGTCGGCCGGGGACAGGTAAATTCACCCCTCCACTTT.

The J gene is TRBJ1-2, the V gene TRBV27; 7 nucleotides agree with TRBD1. CDR1 and CDR2 (germline): MNHEY, SMNVEV (reference sequence). This CDR3 spans 11 amino acids. The trim removed 5 bases at V and 13 bases at J, leaving 7 bases unmatched. The CDR3 coding sequence is TGTGCCAGCAGTCTAGGGACAGTGGTCACCTTC. Its protein product is CASSLGTVVTF.

This clone was detected once. The chain couples TRBV5-4 to TRBJ1-2; tentatively, D is TRBD1 (6 bases). Trimming shortened V by 0 bases and J by 4 bases, and 19 bases separated the two germline ends. This CDR3 spans 17 amino acids. Germline V lookup: CDR1 SGHNT, CDR2 YYREEE (reference sequence). This CDR3 reads CASSLAEGEGHLYGYTF. The CDR3 coding sequence is TGTGCCAGCAGCTTGGCCGAGGGGGAGGGCCACCTCTATGGCTACACCTTC.

The chain couples TRBV4-1 to TRBJ1-2; D is perhaps TRBD1 (6 bases). The CDR3 is 12 residues long. Trimming took off 9 bases at V and 9 bases at J, with 17 bases between the two ends. Germline CDR1 is MGHRA and CDR2 is YSYEKL. CDR3 in amino acids: CASSLQGISYTF. CDR3 coding DNA: TGCGCCAGTTCTCTGCAGGGGATTAGCTACACCTTC.

The sample holds one count of this clone. The chain combines TRBV6-5 with TRBJ2-5; D may be TRBD1 (5 bases). V was cut by 5 bases and J by 3 bases, with 10 bases left in between. There are 13 residues in the CDR3. The V gene's germline CDR1 is MNHEY and CDR2 SVGAGI. In DNA form, the CDR3 reads TGTGCCAGCAGTCTAATACAGGAAGAGACCCAGTACTTC. The encoded protein is CASSLIQEETQYF.

This rearrangement joins TRBV28 to TRBJ1-2, with 10 bases matching TRBD1. This CDR3 is 16 amino acids long. Germline V CDR1 and CDR2: MDHEN, SYDVKM. The V and J ends lost 5 bases and 4 bases, in that order; junction bases with no gene match: 10. As DNA, the CDR3 is TGTGCCAGCAGTCCTCTTGGACAGGGGGTGGGCTATGGCTACACCTTC. Translation gives CASSPLGQGVGYGYTF.

The table lists this clone with a count of one. V usage is TRBV7-3 and J usage is TRBJ2-7; 10 bases line up with TRBD2. V shed 5 bases, J shed 7 bases, and the junction held 8 bases outside the gene matches. Per germline, CDR1 SGHTA and CDR2 FQGTGA. This CDR3 has 14 residues. The CDR3 here is CASSLSGGAGEQYF. CDR3 bases: TGTGCCAGCAGCCTAAGCGGGGGGGCAGGTGAGCAGTACTTC.

This chain connects TRBV18 to TRBJ1-1; tentatively, D is TRBD1 (5 bases). CDR3 length equals 14 residues. Trimming removed 3 bases at V and 5 bases at J, with 13 bases between. The germline V gene has CDR1 KGHSH and CDR2 LQKENI. CDR3 nucleotide sequence: TGTGCCAGCTCACCGGAGGGGATGAGAACTGAAGCTTTCTTT. This encodes CASSPEGMRTEAFF.

J is TRBJ1-5 and V is TRBV9, with TRBD1 as a possible D gene (5 bases). CDR3 length equals 16 residues. Deletions cut 0 bases from V and 3 bases from J, with 13 bases between. Germline CDR1 reads SGDLS; CDR2 reads YYNGEE. The CDR3 reads CASSVGAGFPNQPQHF. The CDR3 nucleotides are TGTGCCAGCAGCGTAGGGGCAGGGTTCCCCAATCAGCCCCAGCATTTT.

The genes are TRBV7-9 and TRBJ2-3, with TRBD2 identical over 8 bases. The CDR3 covers 16 residues. The germline gives CDR1 SEHNR, CDR2 FQNEAQ (reference sequence). The J segment lost 6 bases and the V segment lost 6 bases, leaving 14 bases of the junction unmatched. CDR3 protein: CASSKLAGTGTDTQYF. In DNA, the CDR3 is TGTGCCAGCAGTAAATTAGCGGGGACGGGTACCGATACGCAGTATTTT.

The rearrangement links TRBV6-5 to TRBJ1-2; 12 nucleotides line up with TRBD1. The germline V gene encodes CDR1 MNHEY and CDR2 SVGAGI. The ends lost 4 bases at V and 6 bases at J; junction bases unmatched: 9. The CDR3 covers 16 residues. The CDR3 DNA is TGTGCCAGCAGTTTCGGGACAGGGGGCGCAAAGGATGGCTACACCTTC. It specifies CASSFGTGGAKDGYTF.

The gene calls are TRBV10-3 and TRBJ1-5, with TRBD1 matching over 9 bases. Germline V gene sequence: CDR1 ENHRY, CDR2 SYGVKD. The CDR3 has 16 amino acids. V gave up 10 bases and J gave up 0 bases; unmatched junction bases: 10. The CDR3 spells CATDRGESNSNQPQHF. For the CDR3, the DNA is TGTGCCACGGACAGGGGCGAATCAAATAGCAATCAGCCCCAGCATTTT.

J is TRBJ2-5 and V is TRBV6-5; D might be TRBD2 (5 bases). CDR1 is MNHEY and CDR2 is SVGAGI in the germline V gene. CDR3 size: 13 residues. Trimming took off 4 bases at V and 5 bases at J, with 11 bases between the two ends. The CDR3 reads CASSSGWMETQYF. CDR3 nucleotide sequence: TGTGCCAGCAGTTCGGGGTGGATGGAGACCCAGTACTTC.